Listed below are T cell receptor beta chains from one sample, sequenced in a study of T cell repertoires in cytomegalovirus infection. Each CDR3 protein gets one entry after TCRdb re-called the reads with MiXCR. The table lists 100,000 or so distinct CDR3 sequences, about 22% of them singletons, with around 42% in the top ten. The sample comprised CD8+ T cells from PBMCs. The receptors stem from a human donor in good health (CMV status not recorded). Some clones in this sample may be carry-over from other donors' samples. The CDR3 runs from the conserved cysteine through the conserved F or W. The D gene is left open where the match is weak. Only some rows state a clone size, as once, few, many or a class for expanded clones.

abundance	v_gene	d_gene	j_gene	CDR3nt	CDR3aa
few	TRBV12-3/TRBV12-4	TRBD2	TRBJ2-3	TGTGCCAGCAGTACAACCGGGACTAGCGGGAGTAGGGGTGTATTCGATACGCAGTATTTT	CASSTTGTSGSRGVFDTQYF
.	TRBV5-5	TRBD1	TRBJ2-1	TGTGCCAGCAGCTTGTGGGACAGGGTCAATGAGCAGTTCTTC	CASSLWDRVNEQFF
.	TRBV11-1	TRBD2	TRBJ2-1	TGTGCCAGCAGCTTAGTGGGACTAGCGGGGGGGAGGGTAGAAAATGAGCAGTTCTTC	CASSLVGLAGGRVENEQFF
few	TRBV12-3/TRBV12-4	.	TRBJ1-3	TGTGCCAGCGGGGGTAACACCATATATTTT	CASGGNTIYF
.	TRBV23-1	.	TRBJ2-1	TGCGCCAGCATTCCCGGCCCCGCCTACAATGAGCAGTTCTTC	CASIPGPAYNEQFF
.	TRBV11-2	.	TRBJ1-1	TGTGCCAGCAGCCCTGGGGATACAGGGTGGAGCACTGAAGCTTTCTTT	CASSPGDTGWSTEAFF
many	TRBV5-4	.	TRBJ2-2	TGTGCCAGCAGCTTGGTGCAGGGGAACACCGGGGAGCTGTTTTTT	CASSLVQGNTGELFF
few	TRBV20-1	.	TRBJ2-2	TGCAGTGCTCTTGACATGTCCTCCGGGGAGCTGTTTTTT	CSALDMSSGELFF
few	TRBV7-6	.	TRBJ2-1	TGTGCCAGCAGCTCCCAGGTTGGCTACAATGAGCAGTTCTTC	CASSSQVGYNEQFF
few	TRBV28	.	TRBJ2-1	TGTGCCAGCAGCCGACTAGTAAGCTCCTACAATGAGCAGTTCTTC	CASSRLVSSYNEQFF
.	TRBV19	.	TRBJ1-6	TGTGCCAGTAGTATGGACAGCTTCTCCTATAATTCACCCCTCCACTTT	CASSMDSFSYNSPLHF
many	TRBV7-2	.	TRBJ1-2	TGTGCCAGCAGCCAATCAGTGATAGGAGGCTACACCTTC	CASSQSVIGGYTF
.	TRBV29-1	.	TRBJ1-1	TGCAGCGTTCCCGGGACGGTTAACACTGAAGCTTTCTTT	CSVPGTVNTEAFF
few	TRBV6-5	.	TRBJ1-4	TGTGCCAGCAGTTACTCTCGGCGCCCAGCAACTAATGAAAAACTGTTTTTT	CASSYSRRPATNEKLFF
.	TRBV12-3/TRBV12-4	TRBD2	TRBJ2-1	TGTGCCAGCAGTCCGAGGACTAGCGGACACAATGAGCAGTTCTTC	CASSPRTSGHNEQFF
few	TRBV3-1	.	TRBJ2-2	TGTGCCAGCAGCCAAGCGCGATCTATGAACACCGGGGAGCTGTTTTTT	CASSQARSMNTGELFF
.	TRBV7-9	.	TRBJ2-5	TGTGCCAGCAGCTTAGACAGGGTGTGGGAGACCCAGTACTTC	CASSLDRVWETQYF
.	TRBV11-2	.	TRBJ2-1	TGTGCCAGCAGCTTAGGGGGGTTATTGGAGCAGTTCTTC	CASSLGGLLEQFF
many	TRBV7-3	TRBD2	TRBJ2-1	TGTGCCAGCAGCCACGTGGCGGGGGGACAAGGGAATGAGCAGTTCTTC	CASSHVAGGQGNEQFF
.	TRBV19	.	TRBJ2-2	TGTGCCAGTACCTCCGGGTTCAACACCGGGGAGCTGTTTTTT	CASTSGFNTGELFF
.	TRBV28	.	TRBJ2-3	TGTGCCAGCAGTCCGGGGCCTTATGGAGATACGCAGTATTTT	CASSPGPYGDTQYF
many	TRBV7-9	.	TRBJ2-1	TGTGCCAGCAGCCTGACGTGGGGAGAGCAGTTCTTC	CASSLTWGEQFF
many	TRBV6-2/TRBV6-3	TRBD1	TRBJ2-7	TGTGCCAGCTTATCCGGTCGCGACAGGGTGGCGGACTACGAGCAGTACTTC	CASLSGRDRVADYEQYF
many	TRBV12-3/TRBV12-4	.	TRBJ2-3	TGTGCCAGCAGTTTACAGTTATCCACAGATACGCAGTATTTT	CASSLQLSTDTQYF
.	TRBV7-8	TRBD1	TRBJ2-7	TGTGCCAGCGCGGGACAGGGAAACCTTTGGGAGCAGTACTTC	CASAGQGNLWEQYF
many	TRBV4-3	.	TRBJ2-3	TGCGCCAGCAGCCAAGAAAGGGATTTTACAGATACGCAGTATTTT	CASSQERDFTDTQYF
many	TRBV7-8	TRBD2	TRBJ2-7	TGTGCCAGCAGCCGACCAAGAGGACTAGCGGGGAGCTCCTACGAGCAGTACTTC	CASSRPRGLAGSSYEQYF
.	TRBV5-4	.	TRBJ2-1	TGTGCCAGCAGCTTCCGGGGGGCCGGTGAGCAGTTCTTC	CASSFRGAGEQFF
few	TRBV4-3	TRBD1	TRBJ1-2	TGCGCCAGCAAATCCGGGACAGGGGGCGCCTATGGCTACACCTTC	CASKSGTGGAYGYTF
many	TRBV7-2	.	TRBJ2-1	TGTGCCAGCCGTCTGGCCGGGGAGCAGTTCTTC	CASRLAGEQFF
many	TRBV7-9	TRBD2	TRBJ2-1	TGTGCCAGCAGCCCAAACCCGACTAGCGGGAGCAGATACAATGAGCAGTTCTTC	CASSPNPTSGSRYNEQFF
few	TRBV2	.	TRBJ2-3	TGTGCCAGCAGGAGCCTCCGGGACGACTTCCCCGCGGATACGCAGTATTTT	CASRSLRDDFPADTQYF
few	TRBV28	.	TRBJ2-7	TGTGCCAGCAGTTCACTAGCTCGGAGCGAGCAGTACTTC	CASSSLARSEQYF
.	TRBV7-6	TRBD1	TRBJ2-6	TGTGCCAGCAGCGTGACTGGACAGGGAAGACGCTCTGGGGCCAACGTCCTGACTTTC	CASSVTGQGRRSGANVLTF
many	TRBV7-8	TRBD2	TRBJ2-3	TGTGCCAGCAGCACCACTAGCGCGATCACAGATACGCAGTATTTT	CASSTTSAITDTQYF
few	TRBV12-3/TRBV12-4	.	TRBJ1-1	TGTGCCAGCAGTTTAGGTGGGCCGGGAACTGAAGCTTTCTTT	CASSLGGPGTEAFF
few	TRBV7-2	TRBD2	TRBJ2-5	TGTGCCAGCAGCTTAGGAGGCCTAGCGGTCCTTCAAGAGACCCAGTACTTC	CASSLGGLAVLQETQYF
few	TRBV12-3/TRBV12-4	TRBD2	TRBJ2-3	TGTGCCAGCAGTGAGACTAGCAGCGCAGATACGCAGTATTTT	CASSETSSADTQYF
.	TRBV14	TRBD2	TRBJ2-1	TGTGCCAGCAGCCCTAGCGGGTATTGGGACAATGAGCAGTTCTTC	CASSPSGYWDNEQFF
many	TRBV6-1	.	TRBJ1-5	TGTGCCAGCAGTGAGCGGGAGACCCAGCATTTT	CASSERETQHF
.	TRBV6-6	TRBD1	TRBJ2-2	TGTGCCAGCGGTTACGACAGGGAGACCGGGGAGCTGTTTTTT	CASGYDRETGELFF
many	TRBV7-2	.	TRBJ2-7	TGTGCCAGCAGCTTAAGCCAGGTCGAGCAGTACTTC	CASSLSQVEQYF
.	TRBV11-2	.	TRBJ2-1	TGTGCCAGCAGCTTAGACCCCCGGCGTTATGAGCAGTTCTTC	CASSLDPRRYEQFF
many	TRBV11-2	TRBD1	TRBJ2-5	TGTGCCAGCAGCTTAGTGGGACAGGGGTACCAAGAGACCCAGTACTTC	CASSLVGQGYQETQYF
many	TRBV5-1	TRBD2	TRBJ2-3	TGCGCCAGCAGCCTAAGCGGGGGTTATGTCGATACGCAGTATTTT	CASSLSGGYVDTQYF
many	TRBV4-1	TRBD2	TRBJ2-3	TGCGCCAGCAGACCTCCTGGCGGGGGGGAGCACAGCACAGATACGCAGTATTTT	CASRPPGGGEHSTDTQYF
few	TRBV5-1	.	TRBJ1-2	TGCGCCAGCAGCTTCGCTCGGTCAGGCGGCTATGGCTACACCTTC	CASSFARSGGYGYTF
few	TRBV27	TRBD1	TRBJ1-6	TGTGCCAGCAGTCCCCAGGACAGGGCCTATAATTCACCCCTCCACTTT	CASSPQDRAYNSPLHF
many	TRBV7-2	.	TRBJ1-4	TGTGCCAGCAGCTTTATATTCCCTGAAAAACTGTTTTTT	CASSFIFPEKLFF